This T cell receptor (beta chain) emerged from a study of monozygotic twins with inflammatory bowel disease. Following a re-call of the 5' RACE reads, TCRdb has one entry per CDR3 protein and lacks DNA. The sample's table shows approximately 160,000 distinct CDR3 sequences. The sample was blood. This receptor was taken from a human donor with ulcerative colitis or Crohn's disease, or a healthy co-twin of an affected twin (not recorded which).

CDR3 region: CASSFAQGGEKLFF. The chain joins TRBV12-3 or TRBV12-4 to TRBJ1-4. The CDR3 has 14 residues.